A selection of T cell receptor beta chains follows, all from one sample in a study of T cell changes during pregnancy in multiple sclerosis. TCRdb keeps only in-frame clones here, not all; method: immunoSEQ multiplex PCR. The profile shows some 40,000 clones, approximately 94% of them singletons. Sequencing used CD4+ T cells from peripheral blood mononuclear cells, obtained in the second trimester of pregnancy. The receptors were sampled from a female donor with multiple sclerosis, enrolled in a pregnancy study. Both conserved end residues are part of each CDR3. D genes are given only for firm matches. Expanded clones get a size class; other rows say once, few or many, or leave the size out.

TRBD2	.	TRBV7-2	TRBJ2-3	TGTGCCAGCAGCTCAGCCCCGGGACTAGCGCCAGATACGCAGTATTTT	CASSSAPGLAPDTQYF
TRBD1	.	TRBV27	TRBJ1-2	TGTGCCAGCAGCCTTAAGCATGACAGGGCTCCGTATGGCTACACCTTC	CASSLKHDRAPYGYTF
TRBD1	.	TRBV2	TRBJ1-2	TGTGCCAGCAGTCGACAGGGGACTAACTATGGCTACACCTTC	CASSRQGTNYGYTF
.	.	TRBV11-2	TRBJ2-1	TGTGCCAGCAGCTTTAGGTGGGGGGACGGCAATGAGCAGTTCTTC	CASSFRWGDGNEQFF
TRBD1	once	TRBV18	TRBJ1-1	TGTGCCAGCTCCACCGGGACAGGGATCAACACTGAAGCTTTCTTT	CASSTGTGINTEAFF
.	.	TRBV5-4	TRBJ2-3	TGTGCCAGCAGCTTTGGCAGGGGTATGGCAGATACGCAGTATTTT	CASSFGRGMADTQYF
.	.	TRBV5-1	TRBJ1-6	TGCGCCAGCAGCTTGGTGGTCGGGTCACCCCTCCACTTT	CASSLVVGSPLHF
.	.	TRBV27	TRBJ1-2	TGTGCCAGCAGTTCGACAGTGGGCACCTATGGCTACACCTTC	CASSSTVGTYGYTF
TRBD2	few	TRBV7-2	TRBJ2-5	TGTGCCAGCAGCTTAGGACTAGCGGGGATCGGGGAGACCCAGTACTTC	CASSLGLAGIGETQYF
.	.	TRBV19	TRBJ2-7	TGTGCCAGTATCCACCAGTCGTCCTACGAGCAGTACTTC	CASIHQSSYEQYF
TRBD1	.	TRBV5-8	TRBJ2-1	TGTGCCAGCAGCCTATCCGGGACAGGGCTGGGCAATGAGCAGTTCTTC	CASSLSGTGLGNEQFF
TRBD1	.	TRBV5-1	TRBJ1-4	TGCGCCAGCAGGACCGGGACAGGGGTCCCAAATGAAAAACTGTTTTTT	CASRTGTGVPNEKLFF
TRBD1	.	TRBV11-3	TRBJ2-1	TGTGCCAGCAGTCGGGACAGGGGAAATGAGCAGTTCTTC	CASSRDRGNEQFF
.	.	TRBV7-9	TRBJ1-4	TGTGCCAGCAGCTCCTCAGACAGTTTAGAAAAACTGTTTTTT	CASSSSDSLEKLFF
TRBD2	once	TRBV11-2	TRBJ2-1	TGTGCCAGCAGCTTAATTGCGGGAGGGCCGGACAATGAGCAGTTCTTC	CASSLIAGGPDNEQFF
.	.	TRBV5-4	TRBJ2-7	TGTGCCAGTCACCCCCAACCCCTTACTGACGAGCAGTACTTC	CASHPQPLTDEQYF
TRBD1	.	TRBV7-3	TRBJ2-1	TGTGCCAGCAGCGCCGACAGGGGGCGCGGCGATGAGCAGTTCTTC	CASSADRGRGDEQFF
.	.	TRBV27	TRBJ1-5	TGTGCCAGCAGACAAGGGGGGGGTGGCAATCAGCCCCAGCATTTT	CASRQGGGGNQPQHF
TRBD2	.	TRBV4-1	TRBJ2-1	TGCGCCAGCAGCCCCCGGGGGGGAATTGAACAGTTCTTC	CASSPRGGIEQFF
TRBD2	.	TRBV9	TRBJ2-1	TGTGCCAGCACCATGACTAGCGGGTCATACAATGAGCAGTTCTTC	CASTMTSGSYNEQFF